The sequence of this TCR beta chain was determined in a study of blood T cell repertoires in COVID-19. CDR1 and CDR2 (germline): SEHNR, FQNEAQ (reference sequence). Trimming took off 1 base at V and 4 bases at J, with 11 bases between the two ends. The CDR3 totals 14 residues. Assay: immunoSEQ multiplex PCR; the TCRdb copy retains only in-frame clones and omits some. The repertoire includes 140,000 or so clones, about nine tenths of them detected once, and around 40% sits in the top ten. The chain links TRBV7-9 to TRBJ2-7, with D possibly matching TRBD2 (6 bases). Sequencing was carried out using peripheral blood. This receptor was obtained from a man aged 50 to 60 who had recovered from COVID-19. The CDR3 is CASSLVGGSYEQYF. The CDR3 coding sequence is TGTGCCAGCAGCTTAGTCGGGGGTAGTTACGAGCAGTACTTC.